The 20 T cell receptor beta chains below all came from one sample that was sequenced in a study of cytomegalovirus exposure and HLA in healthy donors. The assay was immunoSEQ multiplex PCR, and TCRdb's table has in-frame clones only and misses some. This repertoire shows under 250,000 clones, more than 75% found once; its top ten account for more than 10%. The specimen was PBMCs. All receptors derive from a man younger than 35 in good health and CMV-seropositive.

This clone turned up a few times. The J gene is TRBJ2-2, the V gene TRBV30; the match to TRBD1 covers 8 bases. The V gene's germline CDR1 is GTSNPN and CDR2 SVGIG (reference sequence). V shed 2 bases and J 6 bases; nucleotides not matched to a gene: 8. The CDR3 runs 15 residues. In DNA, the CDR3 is TGTGCCTGGAGTAAACTCGGACAGGGCGCCGGGGAGCTGTTTTTT. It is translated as CAWSKLGQGAGELFF.

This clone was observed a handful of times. The CDR3 DNA follows: TGTGCCAGCAGCCCGGGACAGGGCGCCGAGCAGTACTTC. Protein product: CASSPGQGAEQYF. The chain has TRBV11-2 and TRBJ2-7; TRBD1 aligns across 9 bases. CDR3 length: 13 amino acids. V trimming: 5 bases; J trimming: 6 bases; junction bases outside the gene matches: 5. Germline CDR1 reads SGHAT; CDR2 reads FQNNGV.

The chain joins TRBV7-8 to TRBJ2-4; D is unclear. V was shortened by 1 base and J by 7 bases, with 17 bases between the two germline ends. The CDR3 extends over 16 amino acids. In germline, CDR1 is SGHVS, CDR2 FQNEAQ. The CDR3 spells CASSLGLLRSGNIQYF. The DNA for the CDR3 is TGTGCCAGCAGCTTAGGTCTTCTCAGATCTGGGAACATTCAGTACTTC.

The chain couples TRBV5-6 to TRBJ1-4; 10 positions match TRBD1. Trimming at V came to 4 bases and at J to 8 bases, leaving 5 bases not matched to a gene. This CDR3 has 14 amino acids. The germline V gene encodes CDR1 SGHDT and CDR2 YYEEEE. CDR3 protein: CASSPGTGDEKLFF. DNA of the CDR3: TGTGCCAGCAGCCCCGGGACAGGGGACGAAAAACTGTTTTTT.

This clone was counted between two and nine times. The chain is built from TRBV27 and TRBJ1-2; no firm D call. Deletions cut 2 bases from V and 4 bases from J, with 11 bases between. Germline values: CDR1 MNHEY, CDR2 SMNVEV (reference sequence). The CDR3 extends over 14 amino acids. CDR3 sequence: CASSLHEGLYGYTF. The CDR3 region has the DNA TGTGCCAGCAGTTTACATGAAGGACTCTATGGCTACACCTTC.

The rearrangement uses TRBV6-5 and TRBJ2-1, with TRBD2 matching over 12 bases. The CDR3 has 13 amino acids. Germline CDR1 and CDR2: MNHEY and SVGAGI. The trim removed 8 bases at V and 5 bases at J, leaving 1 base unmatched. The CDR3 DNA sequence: TGTGCCAGCCGGACTAGCGGGGACAATGAGCAGTTCTTC. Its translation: CASRTSGDNEQFF.

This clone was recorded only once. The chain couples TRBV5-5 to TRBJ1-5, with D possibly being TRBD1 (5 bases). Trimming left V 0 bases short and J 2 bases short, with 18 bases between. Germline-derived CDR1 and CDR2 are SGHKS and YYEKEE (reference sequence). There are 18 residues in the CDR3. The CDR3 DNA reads TGTGCCAGCAGCTTGGATATTGGGGGGGACGGTCGCAATCAGCCCCAGCATTTT. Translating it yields CASSLDIGGDGRNQPQHF. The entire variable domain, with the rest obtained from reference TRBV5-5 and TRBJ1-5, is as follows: DAGVTQSPTHLIKTRGQQVTLRCSPISGHKSVSWYQQVLGQGPQFIFQYYEKEERGRGNFPDRFSARQFPNYSSELNVNALLLGDSALYLCASSLDIGGDGRNQPQHFGDGTRLSIL.

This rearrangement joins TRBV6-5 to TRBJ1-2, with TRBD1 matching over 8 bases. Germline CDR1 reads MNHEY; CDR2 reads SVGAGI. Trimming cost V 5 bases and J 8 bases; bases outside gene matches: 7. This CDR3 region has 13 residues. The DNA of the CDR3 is TGTGCCAGCAGTACCGACAGGGGTCAAGGCTACACCTTC. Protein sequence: CASSTDRGQGYTF.

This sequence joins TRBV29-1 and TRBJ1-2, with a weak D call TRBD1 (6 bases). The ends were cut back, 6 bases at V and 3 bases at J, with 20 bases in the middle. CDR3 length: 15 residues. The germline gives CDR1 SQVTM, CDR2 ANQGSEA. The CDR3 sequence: CSVLPHGQRDYGYTF. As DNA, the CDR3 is TGCAGCGTACTCCCTCACGGACAGAGAGACTATGGCTACACCTTC.

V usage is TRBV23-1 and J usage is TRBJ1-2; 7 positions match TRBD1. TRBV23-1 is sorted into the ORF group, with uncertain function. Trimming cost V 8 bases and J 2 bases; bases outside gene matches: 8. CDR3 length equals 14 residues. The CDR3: CASAQGQRNYGYTF. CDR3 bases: TGCGCCAGCGCTCAGGGACAGCGAAACTATGGCTACACCTTC.

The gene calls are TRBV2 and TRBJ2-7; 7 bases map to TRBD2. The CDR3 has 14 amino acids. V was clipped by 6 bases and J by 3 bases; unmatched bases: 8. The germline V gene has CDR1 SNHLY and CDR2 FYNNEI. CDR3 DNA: TGTGCCAGCAGCTTCCTAGCGGAGTTCTACGAGCAGTACTTC. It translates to CASSFLAEFYEQYF.

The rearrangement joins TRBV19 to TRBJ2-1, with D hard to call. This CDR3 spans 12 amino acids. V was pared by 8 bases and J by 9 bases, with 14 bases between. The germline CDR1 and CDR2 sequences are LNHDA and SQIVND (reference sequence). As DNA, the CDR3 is TGTGCCAGTTCAATGGGTGGTCTTGAGCAGTTCTTC. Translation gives CASSMGGLEQFF. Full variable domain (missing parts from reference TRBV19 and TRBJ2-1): DGGITQSPKYLFRKEGQNVTLSCEQNLNHDAMYWYRQDPGQGLRLIYYSQIVNDFQKGDIAEGYSVSREKKESFPLTVTSAQKNPTAFYLCASSMGGLEQFFGPGTRLTVL.

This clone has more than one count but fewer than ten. The CDR3 DNA reads as TGTGCCATCAGTGACACCGGGAGGGCCGGTGCGGATACGCAGTATTTT. Translated: CAISDTGRAGADTQYF. The chain couples TRBV10-3 to TRBJ2-3; TRBD2 agrees at 8 bases. Unmatched junction bases numbered 11, after V lost 3 bases and J lost 6 bases. The germline gives CDR1 ENHRY, CDR2 SYGVKD. The CDR3 totals 16 residues.

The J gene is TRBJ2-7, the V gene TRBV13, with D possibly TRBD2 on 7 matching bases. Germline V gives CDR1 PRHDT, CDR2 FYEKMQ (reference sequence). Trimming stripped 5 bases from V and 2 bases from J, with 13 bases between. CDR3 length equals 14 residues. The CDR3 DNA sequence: TGTGCCAGCAGCCGGCGGGGGCTGGCCTACGAGCAGTACTTC. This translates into CASSRRGLAYEQYF. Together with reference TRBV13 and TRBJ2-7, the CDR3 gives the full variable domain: AAGVIQSPRHLIKEKRETATLKCYPIPRHDTVYWYQQGPGQDPQFLISFYEKMQSDKGSIPDRFSAQQFSDYHSELNMSSLELGDSALYFCASSRRGLAYEQYFGPGTRLTVT.

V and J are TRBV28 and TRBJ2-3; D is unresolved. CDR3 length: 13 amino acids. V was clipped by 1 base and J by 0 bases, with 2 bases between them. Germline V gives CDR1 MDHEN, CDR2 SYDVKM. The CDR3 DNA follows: TGTGCCAGCAGTTTATTCAGCACAGATACGCAGTATTTT. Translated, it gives CASSLFSTDTQYF.

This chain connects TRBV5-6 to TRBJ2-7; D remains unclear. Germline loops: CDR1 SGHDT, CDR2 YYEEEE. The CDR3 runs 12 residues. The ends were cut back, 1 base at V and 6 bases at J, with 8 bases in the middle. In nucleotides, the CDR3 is TGTGCCAGCAGCTTGACACCTTCCGAGCAGTACTTC. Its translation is CASSLTPSEQYF.

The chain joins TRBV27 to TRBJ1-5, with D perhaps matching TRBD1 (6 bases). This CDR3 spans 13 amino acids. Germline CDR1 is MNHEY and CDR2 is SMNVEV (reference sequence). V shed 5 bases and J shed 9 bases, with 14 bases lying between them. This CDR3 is CASSEGHQAPQHF. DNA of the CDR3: TGTGCCAGCAGTGAGGGACACCAGGCGCCCCAGCATTTT.

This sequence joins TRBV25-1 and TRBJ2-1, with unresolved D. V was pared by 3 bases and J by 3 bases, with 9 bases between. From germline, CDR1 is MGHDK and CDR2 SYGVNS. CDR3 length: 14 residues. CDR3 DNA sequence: TGTGCCAGCAGTGATAGAGCTGGCTACAATGAGCAGTTCTTC. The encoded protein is CASSDRAGYNEQFF.

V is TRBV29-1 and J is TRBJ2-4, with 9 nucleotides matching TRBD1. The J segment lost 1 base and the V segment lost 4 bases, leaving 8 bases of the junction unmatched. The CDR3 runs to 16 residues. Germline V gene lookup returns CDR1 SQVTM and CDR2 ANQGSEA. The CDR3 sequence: CSVGTGAGRAKNIQYF. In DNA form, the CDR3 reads TGCAGCGTTGGGACAGGGGCAGGGAGGGCCAAAAACATTCAGTACTTC.

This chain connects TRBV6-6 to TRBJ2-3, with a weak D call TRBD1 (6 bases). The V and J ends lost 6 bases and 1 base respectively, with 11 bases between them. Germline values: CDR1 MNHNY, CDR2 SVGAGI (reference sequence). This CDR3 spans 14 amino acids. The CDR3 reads CASRLGQRTDTQYF. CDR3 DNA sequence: TGTGCCAGCAGACTAGGACAGCGCACAGATACGCAGTATTTT.